A single sample is the source of the 28 T cell receptor beta chains below, sequenced in a study of beta chain features in type 1 diabetes. The whole isolated RNA underwent reverse transcription, so sequencing captured expressed TCRB transcripts. Only in-frame clones appear in the TCRdb table, and some are missing; sequencing was by immunoSEQ multiplex PCR. The profile shows some 200,000 clones, approximately 10% of them singletons. Sample: central memory CD4+ T cells from blood. These receptors were collected from a man younger than 30 in good health.

This clone appeared many times. The V gene is TRBV5-1, the J gene TRBJ2-1; TRBD2 aligns across 10 bases. Trimming took 4 bases from V and 5 from J; bases not matched to a gene: 12. The CDR3 is 17 residues long. Germline V gene sequence: CDR1 SGHRS, CDR2 YFSETQ. The chain's CDR3 is CASSLNPTSGSHNEQFF. CDR3 DNA: TGCGCCAGCAGCCTAAATCCGACTAGCGGGTCTCACAATGAGCAGTTCTTC. The whole variable domain, filled in from reference TRBV5-1 and TRBJ2-1, reads KAGVTQTPRYLIKTRGQQVTLSCSPISGHRSVSWYQQTPGQGLQFLFEYFSETQRNKGNFPGRFSGRQFSNSRSEMNVSTLELGDSALYLCASSLNPTSGSHNEQFFGPGTRLTVL.

There are many counts of this clone. This sequence joins TRBV29-1 and TRBJ2-5, with D perhaps TRBD1 (6 bases). V lost 6 bases, J lost 5 bases, and 13 bases lay in between. Germline CDR1 reads SQVTM; CDR2 reads ANQGSEA. This CDR3 has 12 amino acids. The chain's CDR3 is CSVVYRAETQYF. The CDR3 nucleotides read TGCAGCGTAGTATACAGGGCGGAGACCCAGTACTTC.

In its sample, this clone was seen a few times. The J gene is TRBJ2-7, the V gene TRBV29-1; possibly TRBD1 for D (6 bases). This CDR3 region has 12 residues. V was trimmed by 5 bases and J by 7 bases, leaving 15 bases between them. The V gene's germline CDR1 is SQVTM and CDR2 ANQGSEA. The CDR3 DNA follows: TGCAGCGTTTTGGGGGCGGCTAGGGAGCAGTACTTC. Encoded protein: CSVLGAAREQYF.

Ten or more counts support this clone. CDR3: CASSVVGGFTDTQYF. The CDR3 region has the DNA TGTGCCAGCAGCGTAGTCGGCGGGTTCACAGATACGCAGTATTTT. The genes are TRBV9 and TRBJ2-3; weak D call: TRBD2 (5 bases). This CDR3 comprises 15 residues. V lost 0 bases, J lost 2 bases, and 10 bases lay in between. Germline values: CDR1 SGDLS, CDR2 YYNGEE.

A few counts support this clone. J is TRBJ1-2 and V is TRBV6-6; D gene ambiguous. Germline CDR1 is MNHNY and CDR2 is SVGAGI (reference sequence). With 6 bases removed from V and 4 bases from J, the gap between germline ends came to 9 bases. The CDR3 runs 12 residues. This CDR3 reads CASSPAAYGYTF. The CDR3 nucleotides read TGTGCCAGCAGCCCGGCCGCCTATGGCTACACCTTC.

In its sample, this clone was seen a few times. The V and J genes are TRBV11-2 and TRBJ2-5; TRBD2 is a possible D gene (7 bases). CDR1 and CDR2 (germline): SGHAT, FQNNGV. Trimming stripped 5 bases from V and 6 bases from J, with 13 bases between. The CDR3 length is 13 residues. CDR3 loop: CASSPGGAQTQYF. CDR3 coding DNA: TGTGCCAGCAGCCCTGGGGGGGCCCAGACCCAGTACTTC.

This clone occurred a few times. The chain employs TRBV5-1 and TRBJ2-7, with D hard to call. With 2 bases removed from V and 7 bases from J, the gap between germline ends came to 7 bases. Germline V gene sequence: CDR1 SGHRS, CDR2 YFSETQ. CDR3 length: 11 residues. CDR3 nucleotide sequence: TGCGCCAGCAGCTTAAGTAAGGAGCAGTACTTC. Encoded protein: CASSLSKEQYF.

A few counts support this clone. This rearrangement joins TRBV7-9 to TRBJ2-1; D is ambiguous. V lost 1 base and J 8 bases, leaving 12 bases between the germline ends. The CDR3 totals 14 residues. The V gene's germline CDR1 is SEHNR and CDR2 FQNEAQ (reference sequence). The CDR3 DNA is TGTGCCAGCAGCTTAGAGGCTGCTCGCGATGAGCAGTTCTTC. Its protein is CASSLEAARDEQFF.

This clone appeared many times. The chain has TRBV7-2 and TRBJ2-1, with 13 positions matching TRBD2. CDR1 and CDR2 from the germline V gene are SGHTA and FQGNSA. V dropped 5 bases and J dropped 5; count of bases not matched to a gene: 3. The CDR3 contains 15 residues. CDR3 amino acids: CASSRTSGSHNEQFF. The CDR3 DNA reads as TGTGCCAGCAGCCGGACTAGCGGGAGCCACAATGAGCAGTTCTTC.

This clone appeared a few times. The rearrangement links TRBV6-6 to TRBJ2-1; TRBD1 matches at 8 bases. The CDR3 contains 15 residues. Losses at the gene ends were 4 bases for V and 9 bases for J; bases not matched to a gene: 11. CDR1 is MNHNY and CDR2 is SVGAGI in the germline V gene (reference sequence). The CDR3 DNA reads as TGTGCCAGCAGTTTCCCCTTCGGACAGGGTTTTGAGCAGTTCTTC. Residues: CASSFPFGQGFEQFF.

This clone was recorded a few times. V is TRBV5-4 and J is TRBJ1-3, with 7 bases aligning to TRBD1. Germline V gene data show CDR1 as SGHNT and CDR2 as YYREEE (reference sequence). CDR3 size: 12 residues. V lost 4 bases and J lost 7; bases outside the gene matches: 2. For the CDR3, the DNA is TGTGCCAGCAGCGAGACAGGGAACACCATATATTTT. Encoded protein: CASSETGNTIYF.

The gene calls are TRBV7-2 and TRBJ1-3; a weak D match, TRBD1 (6 bases). The germline V gene encodes CDR1 SGHTA and CDR2 FQGNSA. CDR3 length equals 15 residues. V lost 5 bases and J 0 bases, leaving 11 bases between the germline ends. CDR3 DNA sequence: TGTGCCAGCAGCCCGACAGGAAACTCTGGAAACACCATATATTTT. Protein sequence: CASSPTGNSGNTIYF.

This clone was observed at least ten times. In nucleotides, the CDR3 is TGTGCCAGCACCCTTCGGGTGATGGGCCACAATGAGCAGTTCTTC. Amino acid sequence: CASTLRVMGHNEQFF. The J gene is TRBJ2-1, the V gene TRBV7-2; no definite D call. The V gene's germline CDR1 is SGHTA and CDR2 FQGNSA. Between the trimmed V and J ends, which lost 7 bases and 5 bases, there was a span of 18 bases. This CDR3 region has 15 residues. Looking up the rest from reference TRBV7-2 and TRBJ2-1 gives the full variable domain: GAGVSQSPSNKVTEKGKDVELRCDPISGHTALYWYRQSLGQGLEFLIYFQGNSAPDKSGLPSDRFSAERTGGSVSTLTIQRTQQEDSAVYLCASTLRVMGHNEQFFGPGTRLTVL.

The CDR3 protein is CASSYGQSYEQYF. The CDR3 DNA reads as TGTGCCAGCAGTTATGGCCAGTCCTACGAGCAGTACTTC. The V and J genes are TRBV6-6 and TRBJ2-7; the D is unclear. This CDR3 comprises 13 residues. V lost 3 bases to trimming and J lost 1 base, with 7 bases between them. Looked up from germline, CDR1 is MNHNY and CDR2 is SVGAGI (reference sequence).

The V gene is TRBV6-5, the J gene TRBJ2-3; no firm D call. This CDR3 has 15 amino acids. V was cut by 2 bases and J by 0 bases, with 9 bases left in between. The germline V gene encodes CDR1 MNHEY and CDR2 SVGAGI. In DNA form, the CDR3 reads TGTGCCAGCAGTTACATGGGTTCTAGCACAGATACGCAGTATTTT. Its protein product is CASSYMGSSTDTQYF.

This clone appeared a few times. V and J are TRBV18 and TRBJ2-7, with 14 positions matching TRBD2. This CDR3 is built from 18 residues. Germline lookup yields CDR1 KGHSH and CDR2 LQKENI. V dropped 2 bases and J dropped 7; count of bases not matched to a gene: 13. The CDR3 nucleotides read TGTGCCAGCTCACCAGCACCACCGGGACTAGCGGGAGCGAGGGAGCAGTACTTC. It codes for CASSPAPPGLAGAREQYF.

This clone has at least ten counts. The gene calls are TRBV18 and TRBJ2-5; 11 bases are a match to TRBD2. The V gene's germline CDR1 is KGHSH and CDR2 LQKENI. With 2 bases clipped from V and 4 bases from J, the junction kept 6 bases outside the gene matches. The CDR3 runs 16 residues. The CDR3 nucleotides are TGTGCCAGCTCACCATTTAGAGGACTAGCGGGAGAGACCCAGTACTTC. This codes for CASSPFRGLAGETQYF.

V gene TRBV28 combines with J gene TRBJ2-3; D perhaps matches TRBD2 (6 bases). Deletions cut 6 bases from V and 4 bases from J, with 17 bases between. The CDR3 spans 15 residues. In germline, CDR1 is MDHEN, CDR2 SYDVKM. The CDR3 nucleotides read TGTGCCAGCAGCCAACAGCGGGTTCTGTCAGATACGCAGTATTTT. Translation: CASSQQRVLSDTQYF.

This chain joins TRBV7-2 and TRBJ2-7; D gene unclear. V was shortened by 3 bases and J by 3 bases, with 12 bases between the two germline ends. CDR3 length: 14 amino acids. Germline V gives CDR1 SGHTA, CDR2 FQGNSA. DNA of the CDR3: TGTGCCAGCAGCTTCGCGACCCGGCTCTACGAGCAGTACTTC. Translating gives CASSFATRLYEQYF.

V and J are TRBV11-1 and TRBJ2-1; a weak D match, TRBD2 (5 bases). The CDR3 totals 16 residues. V dropped 0 bases and J dropped 5 bases, with 14 bases sitting between them. Per the germline V gene, CDR1 is SGHAT and CDR2 is FQDESV (reference sequence). The CDR3 sequence: CASSLARNGRDNEQFF. In DNA, the CDR3 is TGTGCCAGCAGCTTAGCGCGAAATGGGAGAGACAATGAGCAGTTCTTC.

This clone was seen only a few times. The chain recombines TRBV29-1 with TRBJ2-2; D not certain. The CDR3 spans 13 residues. CDR1 and CDR2 (germline): SQVTM, ANQGSEA. V was trimmed by 4 bases and J by 3 bases, leaving 9 bases between them. The CDR3 here is CSVVFRYTGELFF. The CDR3 nucleotides are TGCAGCGTTGTATTCCGTTACACCGGGGAGCTGTTTTTT.

The table lists this clone with a few counts. In DNA, the CDR3 is TGTGCCAGCAGTGTACAGCAGGGGGGTTTGATCTATGGCTACACCTTC. This sequence encodes CASSVQQGGLIYGYTF. V gene TRBV25-1 combines with J gene TRBJ1-2; TRBD1 agrees at 7 bases. The CDR3 has 16 amino acids. Germline loops: CDR1 MGHDK, CDR2 SYGVNS. J gave up 4 bases and V 4 bases, and 12 bases lay outside the gene matches.

This clone was detected a few times. The chain employs TRBV7-9 and TRBJ2-5; tentatively, D is TRBD2 (6 bases). The J call may be incorrect, as the DNA end agrees better with TRBJ2-7. Germline-derived CDR1 and CDR2 are SEHNR and FQNEAQ (reference sequence). The CDR3 spans 13 residues. DNA of the CDR3: TGTGCCAGCAGCTTATCCAGGACTACCGAGCAGTACTTC. Amino acids: CASSLSRTTEQYF.

This clone was seen more than once but under ten times. A clone one base away is much larger, so this may be a read error. The chain recombines TRBV6-5 with TRBJ1-5; D is unclear. The CDR3 runs 14 residues. CDR1 is MNHEY and CDR2 is SVGAGI in the germline V gene. CDR3 sequence: CAISEEDGNQPQHF. CDR3 DNA: TGTGCCATCAGTGAGGAAGACGGCAATCAGCCCCAGCATTTT.

In this sample, this clone turned up a few times. The chain carries TRBV2 and TRBJ2-3; D tentatively reads TRBD1 or TRBD2 (5 bases each). The CDR3 runs to 13 residues. Looked up from germline, CDR1 is SNHLY and CDR2 is FYNNEI. V was trimmed by 6 bases and J by 4 bases, leaving 11 bases between them. CDR3 coding DNA: TGTGCCAGCAGCGGGGCTGGGTCAGATACGCAGTATTTT. As protein: CASSGAGSDTQYF.

This clone was seen a handful of times. The gene calls are TRBV30 and TRBJ2-1; the match to TRBD2 covers 12 bases. The trim removed 1 base at V and 14 bases at J, leaving 3 bases unmatched. This CDR3 is built from 12 residues. Germline V lookup: CDR1 GTSNPN, CDR2 SVGIG (reference sequence). The CDR3 nucleotides read TGTGCCTGGAGTGGACTAGCGGGAGAGGAGTTCTTC. Translated, it gives CAWSGLAGEEFF.

The rearrangement joins TRBV27 to TRBJ2-3; D unresolved. The CDR3 contains 14 residues. The V and J ends lost 5 bases and 0 bases respectively, with 9 bases between them. The germline V gene has CDR1 MNHEY and CDR2 SMNVEV (reference sequence). The CDR3 bases are TGTGCCAGCAGTCTGGGATGGAGCACAGATACGCAGTATTTT. Translated: CASSLGWSTDTQYF.

This clone came up a few times. The V call is TRBV28, the J call TRBJ2-7, with D unclear. This CDR3 region has 12 residues. The V and J ends lost 7 bases and 3 bases respectively, with 10 bases between them. The germline gives CDR1 MDHEN, CDR2 SYDVKM. The CDR3 sequence: CASIAVIYEQYF. The CDR3 DNA follows: TGTGCCAGCATTGCGGTCATCTACGAGCAGTACTTC.